A single T cell receptor beta chain is shown here with its context. Germline lookup yields CDR1 SGHRS and CDR2 YFSETQ. Trimming removed 2 bases from V and 0 bases from J; junction bases left unmatched: 1. The length of the CDR3 is 15 residues. The protocol was immunoSEQ multiplex PCR, while the TCRdb copy is restricted to in-frame clones and leaves out a portion. The table shows fewer than 100,000 clones, with roughly 93% occurring only once. These data come from a study of cytomegalovirus exposure and HLA in healthy donors. This receptor was identified in a man younger than 45 in good health and CMV-seronegative. V usage is TRBV5-1 and J usage is TRBJ2-2; 7 nucleotides line up with TRBD1. Sequencing used PBMCs. The CDR3 DNA sequence: TGCGCCAGCAGCTTAGGGACAGCGAACACCGGGGAGCTGTTTTTT. Its translation: CASSLGTANTGELFF.